This T cell receptor (beta chain) comes out of a study of tumor-infiltrating lymphocytes in primary liver carcinoma. A primer matching the constant region was used to make TCR beta cDNA from around 550 ng of total RNA. Slightly modified ARM-PCR with three nested multiplex PCR rounds yielded TCR beta libraries. The two initial PCR rounds, around 11 cycles each, used TRBV1-TRBV30 forward and C-beta reverse primers. TCRdb re-analysed the multiplex PCR reads in MiXCR, keeping a single row per CDR3 protein. The table lists about 26,000 distinct CDR3 sequences, around 84% of them singletons. Bulk tissue was left unsorted, and RNA and DNA were co-extracted from approximately 20-30 mg of it. The germline V gene has CDR1 SGHAT and CDR2 FQNNGV. The CDR3 loop spans 16 amino acids. This clonotype was seen a few times. The junction and the germline gene differ at one end; a read error may be behind it.

This TCR was sampled from a man in his forties or fifties with primary liver carcinoma and hepatitis B virus infection. The chain is built from TRBV11-2 and TRBJ2-5; TRBD2 agrees at 7 bases. Sequencing was performed on liver tumor tissue from sampling region 3. Subset denoted: tumor region T3, left-lateral pole. The CDR3 reads CASSHTPDGGKEIQYF. Here the CDR3 DNA reads TGTGCCAGCAGCCATACTCCCGACGGGGGGAAAGAGATCCAGTACTTC.